The clone carrying this T cell receptor (beta chain) occurred many times. Antigen specificity is unknown. Researchers tagged individual cDNA molecules with unique molecular identifiers. MiXCR was run by TCRdb on the 5' RACE reads, yielding one entry per CDR3 protein. The sample has roughly 34,000 distinct CDR3 sequences, around 5.6% seen once. The CDR3 consists of 14 residues. The germline V gene encodes CDR1 SQVTM and CDR2 ANQGSEA. With 3 bases removed from V and 2 bases from J, the gap between germline ends came to 14 bases. This sample stems from a study of early T cells in non-severe SARS-CoV-2 infection. Study details: With bulk RNA from unsorted whole blood as input, sequencing yielded unpaired chains. Study-wide results and limits: The VDJdb matching leaned toward anti-spike CD8 responses and overlooked private and CD4 specificities.

This sequence originates from an adult who was a healthcare worker with PCR-confirmed SARS-CoV-2 infection or an uninfected control (not recorded which). The chain couples TRBV29-1 to TRBJ2-7, with D possibly being TRBD2 (6 bases). Sequenced input: whole blood. As DNA, the CDR3 is TGCAGCGTTGAGGGCACGGGCGGGACCTACGAGCAGTACTTC. It yields the protein CSVEGTGGTYEQYF.